The 3 T cell receptor beta chains listed next were all sequenced from one sample in a study of T cells in Graves' hyperthyroidism and ophthalmopathy. Amplification of TCR beta CDR3 regions was performed using RNA transcripts as template. The HTBI primer set was used in a first-round RT-PCR of the TCR CDR3. In TCRdb, the multiplex PCR reads were re-called with MiXCR into one record per CDR3 protein. Here the sample spans hundreds of thousands of distinct CDR3 sequences, approximately 14% being singletons. Sequencing input: blood. These receptors were obtained from a woman aged 40 to 49 with Graves' ophthalmopathy.

This clonotype showed up just once. V and J are TRBV7-2 and TRBJ2-7; 14 bases fit TRBD2. V was clipped by 3 bases and J by 2 bases; unmatched bases: 6. This CDR3 spans 17 amino acids. Germline V CDR1 and CDR2: SGHTA, FQGNSA. The DNA of the CDR3 is TGTGCCAGCAGCTTGGCGGTGGGACTAGCGGGGGCCTACGAGCAGTACTTC. This encodes CASSLAVGLAGAYEQYF.

This clonotype came up many times. The V gene is TRBV9, the J gene TRBJ2-3; D may be TRBD1 (5 bases). This CDR3 contains 15 residues. V lost 1 base and J 4 bases, leaving 13 bases between the germline ends. Germline CDR1 SGDLS, CDR2 YYNGEE. CDR3 DNA: TGTGCCAGCAGCGTATCATCCAGGGCCGCAGATACGCAGTATTTT. This codes for CASSVSSRAADTQYF.

This chain uses TRBV7-2 with TRBJ2-2, with D hard to call. With 3 bases removed from V and 6 bases from J, the gap between germline ends came to 11 bases. Germline V gene lookup returns CDR1 SGHTA and CDR2 FQGNSA. The CDR3 sequence is 14 residues long. The CDR3 DNA reads as TGTGCCAGCAGCTTTAGCCCAGTAGCCGGGGAGCTGTTTTTT. Translating it yields CASSFSPVAGELFF. Filled out from reference TRBV7-2 and TRBJ2-2, the complete variable domain reads GAGVSQSPSNKVTEKGKDVELRCDPISGHTALYWYRQSLGQGLEFLIYFQGNSAPDKSGLPSDRFSAERTGGSVSTLTIQRTQQEDSAVYLCASSFSPVAGELFFGEGSRLTVL.